This T cell receptor (beta chain) originates from a study of CD8 T cells in Susac syndrome. Findings and caveats of the study: As acknowledged by the study, its TCR sequencing and HLA analysis included a relatively small number of individuals.

As regards this clonotype: Its target is unknown.

RNA totalling roughly 0.5 to 1 ug underwent reverse transcription with random hexamers. TCRdb reanalysed the immunoSEQ multiplex PCR reads using MiXCR and keeps one entry per CDR3 protein. The table lists some 100,000 distinct CDR3 sequences, around 92% of them singletons. Negative isolation yielded the CD8+ and CD4+ T cells, while FACS enriched the TEMRA cells. CDR3 length: 15 amino acids. The junction had 6 bases not matched to a gene; V was cut back by 3 bases and J by 3 bases. Per the germline V gene, CDR1 is GTSNPN and CDR2 is SVGIG (reference sequence). The V gene is TRBV30, the J gene TRBJ1-3, with 9 bases identical to TRBD1. The sequence was obtained from a human donor with multiple sclerosis. The specimen sequenced was CD4+ T cells from PBMCs. The CDR3, as DNA: TGTGCCTGGAGCCGACAGGGGGGCGGTGGAAACACCATATATTTT. This gives the protein CAWSRQGGGGNTIYF.